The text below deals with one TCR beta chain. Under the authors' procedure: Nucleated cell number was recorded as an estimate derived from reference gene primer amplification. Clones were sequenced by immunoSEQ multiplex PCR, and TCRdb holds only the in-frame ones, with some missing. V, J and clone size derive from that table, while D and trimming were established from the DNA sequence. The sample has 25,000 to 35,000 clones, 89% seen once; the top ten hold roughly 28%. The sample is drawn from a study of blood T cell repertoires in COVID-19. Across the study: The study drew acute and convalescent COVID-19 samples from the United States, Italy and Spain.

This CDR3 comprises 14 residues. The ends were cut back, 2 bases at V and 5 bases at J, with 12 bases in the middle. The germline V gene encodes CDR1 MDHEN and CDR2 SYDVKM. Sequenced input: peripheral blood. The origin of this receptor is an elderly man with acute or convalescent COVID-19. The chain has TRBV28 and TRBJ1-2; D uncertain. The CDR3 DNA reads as TGTGCCAGCAGTTTAGTCAGTCCACGATATGGCTACACCTTC. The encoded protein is CASSLVSPRYGYTF.